The 4 T cell receptor beta chains reported below all come from one sample, sequenced in a study of spatial heterogeneity in lung cancer. Points from the study as a whole: The number of expanded tumor alpha and beta chains correlated with mutation number.

Time point specified: sample taken at primary tumor resection. MiXCR, run by TCRdb on the 5' RACE reads, gives a single entry per CDR3 protein. The table shows about 4,000 distinct CDR3 sequences, with 10% occurring only once. These receptors' targets are unknown. The sequencing used lung tumor tissue, collected at surgery. The receptor source for this set is a female donor with early-stage non-small cell lung cancer.

This clonotype ranks as medium-sized. The gene calls are TRBV7-3 and TRBJ2-6; D perhaps matches TRBD1 (6 bases). V was shortened by 5 bases and J by 2 bases, with 10 bases between the two germline ends. The germline gives CDR1 SGHTA, CDR2 FQGTGA. The CDR3 is made up of 15 amino acids. CDR3 sequence reads: CASSLQGAGANVLTF. The CDR3 DNA sequence: TGTGCCAGCAGCCTACAGGGAGCTGGGGCCAACGTCCTGACTTTC.

This clonotype is labeled medium-sized. The V and J genes are TRBV10-3 and TRBJ2-3; no reliable D call. Trimming removed 2 bases from V and 4 bases from J, with 7 bases in between. Germline CDR1 ENHRY, CDR2 SYGVKD. CDR3 size: 13 residues. CDR3 DNA sequence: TGTGCCATCAGTGAGGTATCGGCAGATACGCAGTATTTT. Protein product: CAISEVSADTQYF.

By sample fraction, this clonotype is medium-sized (0.01 to 0.1%). The CDR3 loop is CATSRDLSGASYEQYF. In nucleotides, the CDR3 is TGTGCCACCAGCAGAGACCTGAGCGGGGCCTCCTACGAGCAGTACTTC. The chain joins TRBV15 to TRBJ2-7; 7 bases fit TRBD2. Germline CDR1 reads LNHNV; CDR2 reads YYDKDF (reference sequence). V shed 0 bases and J 0 bases; nucleotides not matched to a gene: 5. This CDR3 has 16 amino acids.

V and J are TRBV5-4 and TRBJ2-1; D is uncertain. The CDR3 extends over 11 amino acids. With 2 bases removed from V and 16 bases from J, the gap between germline ends came to 13 bases. CDR1 and CDR2 from the germline V gene are SGHNT and YYREEE (reference sequence). The CDR3 DNA is TGTGCCAGCAGCTTCGGTCATAAGGAATTCTTC. As protein: CASSFGHKEFF.